The 10 T cell receptor beta chains reported below all come from one sample, sequenced in a study of T cell changes during pregnancy in multiple sclerosis. Method: immunoSEQ multiplex PCR; TCRdb's copy keeps in-frame clones and lacks some. Of 40,000 to 60,000 clones detected, roughly 94% appear once; the ten largest clones hold approximately 5.6%. The specimen comprised CD8+ T cells from peripheral blood mononuclear cells, sampled in the first trimester of pregnancy. These receptors all stem from a female donor with multiple sclerosis, enrolled in a pregnancy study.

This clone showed up just once. V usage is TRBV7-8 and J usage is TRBJ2-5, with D unclear. This CDR3 has 11 residues. Germline values: CDR1 SGHVS, CDR2 FQNEAQ. V gave up 4 bases and J gave up 9 bases, with 9 bases separating them. Here the CDR3 DNA reads TGTGCCAGCAGCTCCCGAACGGCCCAGTACTTC. Residues: CASSSRTAQYF.

The CDR3 nucleotides read TGTGCCAGCAGCTTAGTGATAGTAAACGAGCAGTACTTC. This gives the protein CASSLVIVNEQYF. The chain is built from TRBV7-9 and TRBJ2-7; unclear D gene. The CDR3 spans 13 residues. V was clipped by 1 base and J by 5 bases, with 9 bases between them. Germline values: CDR1 SEHNR, CDR2 FQNEAQ (reference sequence). Filled out from reference TRBV7-9 and TRBJ2-7, the complete variable domain reads DTGVSQNPRHKITKRGQNVTFRCDPISEHNRLYWYRQTLGQGPEFLTYFQNEAQLEKSRLLSDRFSAERPKGSFSTLEIQRTEQGDSAMYLCASSLVIVNEQYFGPGTRLTVT.

This chain links TRBV13 with TRBJ1-6; weak D call: TRBD1 (6 bases). The germline gives CDR1 PRHDT, CDR2 FYEKMQ (reference sequence). V was shortened by 1 base and J by 8 bases, with 9 bases between the two germline ends. The CDR3 extends over 14 amino acids. CDR3 in amino acids: CASSLAGADSPLHF. The CDR3 nucleotides are TGTGCCAGCAGCTTAGCAGGGGCGGATTCACCCCTCCACTTT.

The V gene is TRBV4-1, the J gene TRBJ2-7; 7 bases fit TRBD2. Germline V lookup: CDR1 MGHRA, CDR2 YSYEKL. With V trimmed by 7 bases and J by 2 bases, 8 bases remained unmatched. This CDR3 contains 14 residues. CDR3 bases: TGCGCCAGCACTCTAGCGGTTGGGGCCTACGAGCAGTACTTC. Residues: CASTLAVGAYEQYF.

The J gene is TRBJ2-7, the V gene TRBV2, with D maybe TRBD2 (6 bases). Germline values: CDR1 SNHLY, CDR2 FYNNEI. The ends were cut back, 4 bases at V and 0 bases at J, with 22 bases in the middle. The CDR3 runs to 18 residues. The chain's CDR3 is CASSGPEGEASLSYEQYF. The CDR3 DNA is TGTGCCAGCAGTGGACCCGAAGGGGAGGCTTCTCTCTCCTACGAGCAGTACTTC.

This chain connects TRBV11-2 to TRBJ2-4, with 7 bases lining up with TRBD2. This CDR3 comprises 17 residues. CDR1 SGHAT and CDR2 FQNNGV come from the germline V gene. J was trimmed by 7 bases and V by 5 bases; bases with no gene match: 17. CDR3 in amino acids: CASSPGPGGGHPNIQYF. In DNA, the CDR3 is TGTGCCAGCAGCCCGGGACCCGGGGGAGGGCATCCGAACATTCAGTACTTC.

The J gene is TRBJ1-1, the V gene TRBV30; D is perhaps TRBD1 (6 bases). The CDR3 totals 13 residues. CDR1 GTSNPN and CDR2 SVGIG come from the germline V gene (reference sequence). Trimming removed 4 bases at V and 3 bases at J, with 12 bases between. For the CDR3, the DNA is TGTGCCTGGAACGACAGGCTCCACACTGAAGCTTTCTTT. Its translation is CAWNDRLHTEAFF.

V gene TRBV9 combines with J gene TRBJ1-1; no reliable D call. The germline V and J ends were trimmed by 0 bases and 5 bases, with 20 bases remaining between them. The CDR3 contains 17 residues. Germline values: CDR1 SGDLS, CDR2 YYNGEE. CDR3 in DNA: TGTGCCAGCAGCGTAGGCGGGATGGGGAATTTGGTGACTGAAGCTTTCTTT. Its translation is CASSVGGMGNLVTEAFF.

The chain links TRBV7-9 to TRBJ1-5; D unclear. The CDR3 spans 12 residues. The V and J ends lost 1 base and 7 bases respectively, with 5 bases between them. Germline assignment: CDR1 SEHNR and CDR2 FQNEAQ (reference sequence). The CDR3 sequence: CASSLVVQPQHF. CDR3 bases: TGTGCCAGCAGCTTAGTAGTCCAGCCCCAGCATTTT.

The chain recombines TRBV19 with TRBJ1-3; 7 nucleotides match TRBD1. This CDR3 spans 16 amino acids. CDR1 is LNHDA and CDR2 is SQIVND in the germline V gene (reference sequence). The ends lost 4 bases at V and 4 bases at J; junction bases unmatched: 10. In DNA form, the CDR3 reads TGTGCCAGTAGTAACCATTACAGGGGATCCGGAAACACCATATATTTT. As protein: CASSNHYRGSGNTIYF.